This TCR beta chain was retrieved from a study of T cell repertoires in ileal Crohn's disease. Study-wide context: At surgery, about 38% of patients smoked, with median disease duration roughly 7.2 years.

In this sample, this clone is large. Its specificity is not known. Per sample, roughly 500 nanograms of biopsy DNA were TCRB immunosequenced. Here immunoSEQ multiplex PCR was the method, and the copy in TCRdb shows in-frame clones only, minus some. Of about 2,000 clones in the sample, roughly 80% were seen once. Overall study results and limits: High-frequency clones were more common in sorted CD8 than CD4 cells. Every patient over 26.8% clonality showed endoscopic recurrence.

The CDR3 totals 13 residues. Germline CDR1 SGDLS, CDR2 YYNGEE. V was trimmed by 3 bases and J by 8 bases, leaving 12 bases between them. The sequence was obtained from an adult with Crohn's disease. The V gene is TRBV9, the J gene TRBJ2-1; D is perhaps TRBD2 (5 bases). Sequenced input: ileal tissue. In DNA form, the CDR3 reads TGTGCCAGCAGCGACACTACCGGGGATGAGCAGTTCTTC. Translated, it gives CASSDTTGDEQFF.